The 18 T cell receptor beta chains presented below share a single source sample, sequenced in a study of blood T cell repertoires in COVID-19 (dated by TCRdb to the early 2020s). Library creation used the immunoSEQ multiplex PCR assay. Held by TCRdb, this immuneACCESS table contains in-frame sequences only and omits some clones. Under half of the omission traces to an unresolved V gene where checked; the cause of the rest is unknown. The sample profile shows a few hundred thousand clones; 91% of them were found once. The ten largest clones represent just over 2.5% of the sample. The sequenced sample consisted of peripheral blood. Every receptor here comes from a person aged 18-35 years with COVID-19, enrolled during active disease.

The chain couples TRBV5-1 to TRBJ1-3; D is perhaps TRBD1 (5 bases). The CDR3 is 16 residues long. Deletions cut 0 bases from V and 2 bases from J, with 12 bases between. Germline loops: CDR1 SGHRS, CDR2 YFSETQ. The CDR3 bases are TGCGCCAGCAGCTTGGTCGGTCTCAGGGCTGGAAACACCATATATTTT. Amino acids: CASSLVGLRAGNTIYF.

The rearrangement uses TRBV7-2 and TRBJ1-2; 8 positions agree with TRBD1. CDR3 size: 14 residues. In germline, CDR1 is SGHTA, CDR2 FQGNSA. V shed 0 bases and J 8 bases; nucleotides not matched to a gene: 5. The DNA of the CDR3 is TGTGCCAGCAGCTTAGCGCAGGGGGCGCAAGGCTACACCTTC. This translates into CASSLAQGAQGYTF.

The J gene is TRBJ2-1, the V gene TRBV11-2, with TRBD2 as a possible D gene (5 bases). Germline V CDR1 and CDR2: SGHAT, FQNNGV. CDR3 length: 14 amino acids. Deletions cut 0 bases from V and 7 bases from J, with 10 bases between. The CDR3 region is CASSLDWVANEQFF. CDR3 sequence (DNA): TGTGCCAGCAGCTTAGATTGGGTAGCGAATGAGCAGTTCTTC.

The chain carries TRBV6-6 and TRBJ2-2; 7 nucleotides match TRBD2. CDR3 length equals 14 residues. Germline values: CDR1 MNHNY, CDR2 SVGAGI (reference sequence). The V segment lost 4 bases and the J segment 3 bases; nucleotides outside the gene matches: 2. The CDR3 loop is CASSSGLDTGELFF. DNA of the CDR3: TGTGCCAGCAGTTCCGGACTAGACACCGGGGAGCTGTTTTTT.

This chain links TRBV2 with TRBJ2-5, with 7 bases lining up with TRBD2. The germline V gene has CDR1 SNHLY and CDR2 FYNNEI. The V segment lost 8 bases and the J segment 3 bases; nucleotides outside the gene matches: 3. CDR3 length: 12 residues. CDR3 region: CASGGLEETQYF. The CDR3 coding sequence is TGTGCCAGCGGAGGACTAGAAGAGACCCAGTACTTC.

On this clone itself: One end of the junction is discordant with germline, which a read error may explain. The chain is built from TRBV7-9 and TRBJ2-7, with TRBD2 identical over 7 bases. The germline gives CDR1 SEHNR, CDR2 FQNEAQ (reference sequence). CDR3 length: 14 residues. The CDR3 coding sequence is TGTGCCAGCAGCTCAAGCGGGAACTCCCACGAGCAGTACTTC. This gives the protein CASSSSGNSHEQYF.

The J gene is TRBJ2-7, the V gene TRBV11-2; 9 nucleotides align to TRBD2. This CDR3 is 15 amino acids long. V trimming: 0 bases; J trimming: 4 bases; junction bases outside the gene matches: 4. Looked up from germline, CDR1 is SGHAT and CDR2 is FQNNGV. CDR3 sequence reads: CASSLDSGSGYEQYF. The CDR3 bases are TGTGCCAGCAGCTTAGATAGCGGGAGCGGGTACGAGCAGTACTTC.

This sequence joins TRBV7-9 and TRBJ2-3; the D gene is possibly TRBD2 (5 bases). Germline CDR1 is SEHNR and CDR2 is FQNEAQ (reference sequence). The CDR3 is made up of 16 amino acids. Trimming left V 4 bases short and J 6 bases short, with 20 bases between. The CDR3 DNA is TGTGCCAGCAGCTCGAATCGACTCCTCGAGGGCGATACGCAGTATTTT. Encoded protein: CASSSNRLLEGDTQYF.

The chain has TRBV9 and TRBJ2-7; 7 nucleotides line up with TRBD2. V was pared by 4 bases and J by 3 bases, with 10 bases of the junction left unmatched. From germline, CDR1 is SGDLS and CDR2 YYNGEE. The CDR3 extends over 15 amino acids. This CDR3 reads CASSPHLAADYEQYF. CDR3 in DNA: TGTGCCAGCAGCCCTCACCTAGCGGCAGACTACGAGCAGTACTTC. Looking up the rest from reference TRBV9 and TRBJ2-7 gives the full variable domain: DSGVTQTPKHLITATGQRVTLRCSPRSGDLSVYWYQQSLDQGLQFLIQYYNGEERAKGNILERFSAQQFPDLHSELNLSSLELGDSALYFCASSPHLAADYEQYFGPGTRLTVT.

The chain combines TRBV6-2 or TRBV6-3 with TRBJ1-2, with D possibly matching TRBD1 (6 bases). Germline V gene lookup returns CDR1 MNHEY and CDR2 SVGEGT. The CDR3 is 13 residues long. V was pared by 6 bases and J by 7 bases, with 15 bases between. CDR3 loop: CASSDQGRGGYTF. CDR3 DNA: TGTGCCAGCAGCGACCAGGGGAGAGGTGGCTACACCTTC.

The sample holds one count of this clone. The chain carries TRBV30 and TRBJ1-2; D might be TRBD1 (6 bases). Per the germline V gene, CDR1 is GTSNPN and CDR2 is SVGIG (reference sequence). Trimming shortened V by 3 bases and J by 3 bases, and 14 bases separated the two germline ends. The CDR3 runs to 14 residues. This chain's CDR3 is CAWRPTGGYYGYTF. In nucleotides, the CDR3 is TGTGCCTGGAGGCCGACAGGAGGATACTATGGCTACACCTTC.

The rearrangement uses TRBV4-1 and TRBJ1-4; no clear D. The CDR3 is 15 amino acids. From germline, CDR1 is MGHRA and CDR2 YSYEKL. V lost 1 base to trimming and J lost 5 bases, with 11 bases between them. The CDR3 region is CASSQATVLNEKLFF. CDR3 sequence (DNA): TGCGCCAGCAGCCAAGCTACGGTTCTAAATGAAAAACTGTTTTTT.

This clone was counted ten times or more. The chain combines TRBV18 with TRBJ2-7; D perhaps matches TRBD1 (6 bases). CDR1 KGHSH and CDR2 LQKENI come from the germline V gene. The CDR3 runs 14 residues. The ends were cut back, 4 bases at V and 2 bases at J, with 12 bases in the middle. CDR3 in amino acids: CASSLGAATYEQYF. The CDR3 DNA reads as TGTGCCAGCTCACTGGGGGCGGCTACCTACGAGCAGTACTTC.

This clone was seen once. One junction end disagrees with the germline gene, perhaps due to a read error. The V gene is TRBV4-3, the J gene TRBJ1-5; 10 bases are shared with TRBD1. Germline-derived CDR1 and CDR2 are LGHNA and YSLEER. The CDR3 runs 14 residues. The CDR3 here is CASSQTGGKQPQHF. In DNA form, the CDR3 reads TGCGCCAGCAGCCAGACAGGGGGCAAACAGCCCCAGCATTTT.

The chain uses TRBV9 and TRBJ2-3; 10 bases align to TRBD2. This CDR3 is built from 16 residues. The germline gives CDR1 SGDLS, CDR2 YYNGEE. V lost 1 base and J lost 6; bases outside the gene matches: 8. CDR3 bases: TGTGCCAGCAGCGTACTAGCGGGAGAGGTCTGGGATACGCAGTATTTT. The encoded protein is CASSVLAGEVWDTQYF.

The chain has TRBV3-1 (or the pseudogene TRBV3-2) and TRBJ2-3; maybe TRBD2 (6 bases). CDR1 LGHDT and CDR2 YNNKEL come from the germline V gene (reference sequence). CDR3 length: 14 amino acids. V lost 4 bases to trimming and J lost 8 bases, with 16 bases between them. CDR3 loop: CASSPTSGSGTQYF. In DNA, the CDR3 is TGTGCCAGCAGCCCCACGAGCGGGTCCGGTACGCAGTATTTT.

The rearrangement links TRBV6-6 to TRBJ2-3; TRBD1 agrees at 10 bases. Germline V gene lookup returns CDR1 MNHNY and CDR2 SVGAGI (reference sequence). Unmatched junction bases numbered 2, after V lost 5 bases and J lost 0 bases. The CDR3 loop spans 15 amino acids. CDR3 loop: CASSDRGRSTDTQYF. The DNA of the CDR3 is TGTGCCAGCAGTGACAGGGGGCGAAGCACAGATACGCAGTATTTT.

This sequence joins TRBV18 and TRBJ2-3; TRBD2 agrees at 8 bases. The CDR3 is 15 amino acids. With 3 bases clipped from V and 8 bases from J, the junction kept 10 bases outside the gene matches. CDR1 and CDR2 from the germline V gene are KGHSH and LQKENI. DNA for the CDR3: TGTGCCAGCTCACCTAAGAGCGGGAGCCGGGGTACGCAGTATTTT. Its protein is CASSPKSGSRGTQYF. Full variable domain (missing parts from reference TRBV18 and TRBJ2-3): NAGVMQNPRHLVRRRGQEARLRCSPMKGHSHVYWYRQLPEEGLKFMVYLQKENIIDESGMPKERFSAEFPKEGPSILRIQQVVRGDSAAYFCASSPKSGSRGTQYFGPGTRLTVL.